The next 5 T cell receptor beta chains were all read from a single sample in a study of blood T cell repertoires in COVID-19. Only in-frame clones appear in the TCRdb table, and some are missing; sequencing was by immunoSEQ multiplex PCR. The table includes hundreds of thousands of clones, 70% to 90% detected once. The specimen was peripheral blood. The receptors were gathered from a human donor in a cohort sampled during active COVID-19.

The chain has TRBV30 and TRBJ2-3, with D possibly TRBD1 on 6 matching bases. The CDR3 length is 14 residues. The V end lost 8 bases, the J end lost 2 bases, and 17 bases lay between the germline ends. Per the germline V gene, CDR1 is GTSNPN and CDR2 is SVGIG (reference sequence). The CDR3 DNA follows: TGTGCCACCGCCTCGGACAGCTACACAGATACGCAGTATTTT. This sequence encodes CATASDSYTDTQYF.

This chain joins TRBV9 and TRBJ2-3; TRBD2 matches at 8 bases. After removal of 5 bases from V and 2 bases from J, the junction contained 7 bases not matched to a gene. This CDR3 is built from 15 residues. Germline CDR1 SGDLS, CDR2 YYNGEE. The CDR3 DNA is TGTGCCAGCAGTGAGCGGGAGATTCCCACAGATACGCAGTATTTT. It yields the protein CASSEREIPTDTQYF.

V gene TRBV5-4 combines with J gene TRBJ2-3; a possible D gene is TRBD1 (5 bases). CDR1 is SGHNT and CDR2 is YYREEE in the germline V gene (reference sequence). V dropped 4 bases and J dropped 5 bases, with 11 bases sitting between them. The length of the CDR3 is 13 residues. The CDR3 DNA sequence: TGTGCCAGCAGCGGGGCCTCAGGAGATACGCAGTATTTT. Its translation: CASSGASGDTQYF.

The chain links TRBV24-1 to TRBJ2-5, with TRBD1 identical over 9 bases. V dropped 3 bases and J dropped 4; count of bases not matched to a gene: 2. In germline, CDR1 is KGHDR, CDR2 SFDVKD. The CDR3 consists of 14 residues. The DNA of the CDR3 is TGTGCCACCAGTGATGCGGACAGGGGAGAGACCCAGTACTTC. Its protein is CATSDADRGETQYF.

This rearrangement joins TRBV6-5 to TRBJ2-1, with TRBD2 matching 12 bases. V was pared by 11 bases and J by 8 bases, with 13 bases of the junction left unmatched. Germline CDR1 is MNHEY and CDR2 is SVGAGI. The CDR3 has 15 amino acids. DNA of the CDR3: TGTGCCTCCGAGGGAGGTCTAGCGGGGGGGGATGAGCAGTTCTTC. It encodes CASEGGLAGGDEQFF.